This TCR beta chain was sequenced during a study of blood T cell repertoires in COVID-19. Across the study: Italy, Spain and the United States were the sources of the convalescent and acute COVID-19 samples.

The V and J ends lost 4 bases and 4 bases respectively, with 13 bases between them. Germline V CDR1 and CDR2: SGHTA, FQGTGA. The CDR3 loop spans 14 amino acids. The authors' processing: How many nucleated cells were present was estimated from reference gene primer amplification. The protocol was immunoSEQ multiplex PCR, while the TCRdb copy is restricted to in-frame clones and leaves out a portion. That table supplies the V and J calls and clone size; D and trimming were determined from the DNA. The sample contains about 150,000 clones, roughly nine tenths of which appear only once. What was sequenced was peripheral blood. This sequence originates from a woman aged 40 to 50 with acute or convalescent COVID-19. The V gene is TRBV7-3, the J gene TRBJ1-2; a weak D match, TRBD1 (6 bases). The CDR3 DNA is TGTGCCAGCAGCTGGGGCCAGGGGCCCTATGGCTACACCTTC. Amino acid sequence: CASSWGQGPYGYTF.